These 19 T cell receptor beta chains originate from one sample sequenced in a study of cytomegalovirus exposure and HLA in healthy donors. Data came from immunoSEQ multiplex PCR; TCRdb stores just in-frame clones and leaves some out. The sample lists under 200,000 clones; approximately 96% were seen once. What was sequenced was PBMCs. These receptors originate from a woman between 18 and 30 years old in good health and CMV-seronegative.

This clone was observed once. The chain carries TRBV7-8 and TRBJ1-2; possibly TRBD1 for D (5 bases). Germline loops: CDR1 SGHVS, CDR2 FQNEAQ. CDR3 length equals 16 residues. V was shortened by 2 bases and J by 0 bases, with 13 bases between the two germline ends. The CDR3 region is CASSLSDSATNYGYTF. CDR3 in DNA: TGTGCCAGCAGCTTATCCGACAGCGCTACTAACTATGGCTACACCTTC.

This chain joins TRBV19 and TRBJ2-5; 13 bases line up with TRBD2. J lost 5 bases, V lost 5 bases, and 5 bases had no gene match. The CDR3 runs to 15 residues. CDR1 is LNHDA and CDR2 is SQIVND in the germline V gene (reference sequence). The DNA for the CDR3 is TGTGCCAGTAGTCAACTAGCGGGGGGGCTGGAGACCCAGTACTTC. This codes for CASSQLAGGLETQYF.

The chain couples TRBV5-5 to TRBJ2-5; TRBD2 aligns across 7 bases. V was pared by 3 bases and J by 5 bases, with 7 bases of the junction left unmatched. CDR1 is SGHKS, CDR2 YYEKEE, per germline (reference sequence). The CDR3 covers 14 residues. This CDR3 is CASSSPGGWETQYF. Here the CDR3 DNA reads TGTGCCAGCAGCTCACCGGGGGGTTGGGAGACCCAGTACTTC.

The V gene is TRBV11-2, the J gene TRBJ1-2; D unclear. V lost 4 bases, J lost 5 bases, and 14 bases lay in between. The CDR3 runs to 14 residues. CDR1 is SGHAT and CDR2 is FQNNGV in the germline V gene. This CDR3 is CASSSPGLGYGYTF. The CDR3 DNA is TGTGCCAGCAGCTCCCCTGGGCTTGGGTATGGCTACACCTTC. Filled out from reference TRBV11-2 and TRBJ1-2, the complete variable domain reads EAGVAQSPRYKIIEKRQSVAFWCNPISGHATLYWYQQILGQGPKLLIQFQNNGVVDDSQLPKDRFSAERLKGVDSTLKIQPAKLEDSAVYLCASSSPGLGYGYTFGSGTRLTVV.

The CDR3 DNA sequence: TGTGCCAGCAGCTTGCTTGGGCCAAATACGCAGTATTTT. Protein sequence: CASSLLGPNTQYF. V is TRBV5-6 and J is TRBJ2-3; D uncertain. Germline V CDR1 and CDR2: SGHDT, YYEEEE. The length of the CDR3 is 13 residues. V lost 1 base and J 7 bases, leaving 10 bases between the germline ends.

The chain carries TRBV5-4 and TRBJ2-7; TRBD2 matches 8 bases. Unmatched junction bases numbered 1, after V lost 2 bases and J lost 0 bases. There are 14 residues in the CDR3. Germline V lookup: CDR1 SGHNT, CDR2 YYREEE (reference sequence). The CDR3 protein is CASSLSGSSYEQYF. As DNA, the CDR3 is TGTGCCAGCAGCTTAAGCGGGAGCTCCTACGAGCAGTACTTC.

The chain combines TRBV6-6 with TRBJ1-6, with TRBD1 identical over 7 bases. V shed 5 bases, J shed 5 bases, and the junction held 6 bases outside the gene matches. The germline V gene encodes CDR1 MNHNY and CDR2 SVGAGI (reference sequence). The CDR3 totals 15 residues. CDR3 residues: CASSLPTGDNSPLHF. The DNA for the CDR3 is TGTGCCAGCAGTCTACCTACAGGGGATAATTCACCCCTCCACTTT.

CDR3 sequence reads: CASSQGDFDNEQFF. In nucleotides, the CDR3 is TGCGCCAGCAGCCAAGGGGACTTCGACAATGAGCAGTTCTTC. The gene calls are TRBV4-3 and TRBJ2-1, with D tentatively TRBD2 (6 bases). Trimming stripped 1 base from V and 5 bases from J, with 9 bases between. This CDR3 is 14 amino acids long. In germline, CDR1 is LGHNA, CDR2 YSLEER.

J is TRBJ2-7 and V is TRBV6-5; 8 bases fit TRBD1. This CDR3 comprises 13 residues. Per germline, CDR1 MNHEY and CDR2 SVGAGI. Losses at the gene ends were 5 bases for V and 9 bases for J; bases not matched to a gene: 9. The CDR3 DNA reads TGTGCCAGCAGTGGACAGGGACAATCGGTGCAGTACTTC. This translates into CASSGQGQSVQYF.

The chain is built from TRBV29-1 and TRBJ2-2, with 12 bases lining up with TRBD2. This CDR3 comprises 15 residues. V shed 7 bases, J shed 0 bases, and the junction held 3 bases outside the gene matches. Germline V gene lookup returns CDR1 SQVTM and CDR2 ANQGSEA. The CDR3 reads CSASSGGANTGELFF. The DNA of the CDR3 is TGCAGCGCATCTAGCGGGGGGGCGAACACCGGGGAGCTGTTTTTT.

V and J are TRBV11-2 and TRBJ2-3; possible D gene TRBD2, 5 bases. V was shortened by 4 bases and J by 4 bases, with 15 bases between the two germline ends. Germline V gives CDR1 SGHAT, CDR2 FQNNGV. The CDR3 is 15 amino acids. The CDR3 loop is CASSSTRRGSDTQYF. In nucleotides, the CDR3 is TGTGCCAGCAGCTCGACCCGTCGAGGGTCAGATACGCAGTATTTT.

The chain joins TRBV5-1 to TRBJ1-2; D may be TRBD1 (6 bases). With 4 bases removed from V and 0 bases from J, the gap between germline ends came to 10 bases. Germline loops: CDR1 SGHRS, CDR2 YFSETQ. The length of the CDR3 is 14 residues. The CDR3 sequence: CASSPGQTNYGYTF. In nucleotides, the CDR3 is TGCGCCAGCAGCCCCGGACAGACTAACTATGGCTACACCTTC.

The chain couples TRBV6-1 to TRBJ1-5; D perhaps matches TRBD1 (6 bases). Trimming removed 6 bases from V and 6 bases from J, with 15 bases in between. CDR1 is MNHNS and CDR2 is SASEGT in the germline V gene. The CDR3 contains 14 residues. The CDR3 nucleotides read TGTGCCAGCAGAGATTACAGGGAGAGTCAGCCCCAGCATTTT. Translated, it gives CASRDYRESQPQHF.

The chain has TRBV4-1 and TRBJ2-1; 9 bases match TRBD2. Losses at the gene ends were 5 bases for V and 6 bases for J; bases not matched to a gene: 20. CDR1 MGHRA and CDR2 YSYEKL come from the germline V gene. The CDR3 spans 19 residues. The CDR3 nucleotides read TGCGCCAGCAGCAAAGGGCCCCCGCGGGAGGGGAAACAGGGCAATGAGCAGTTCTTC. Translation gives CASSKGPPREGKQGNEQFF.

The chain is built from TRBV18 and TRBJ1-1; no definite D call. Trimming stripped 3 bases from V and 4 bases from J, with 9 bases between. CDR1 is KGHSH, CDR2 LQKENI, per germline. The CDR3 is 13 residues long. CDR3 bases: TGTGCCAGCTCACCTGGAGGCCTCACTGAAGCTTTCTTT. Encoded protein: CASSPGGLTEAFF.

The V gene is TRBV4-2, the J gene TRBJ1-6; D ambiguous. V was clipped by 1 base and J by 7 bases, with 11 bases between them. This CDR3 has 15 residues. CDR1 is LGHNA and CDR2 is YNFKEQ in the germline V gene. The CDR3 DNA is TGTGCCAGCAGCCAAGGGACTAAGGAGAATTCACCCCTCCACTTT. Encoded protein: CASSQGTKENSPLHF.

The chain recombines TRBV4-3 with TRBJ2-1; 7 nucleotides match TRBD2. The germline gives CDR1 LGHNA, CDR2 YSLEER. The CDR3 runs to 17 residues. V shed 1 base and J 0 bases; nucleotides not matched to a gene: 6. CDR3: CASSQASAGNSYNEQFF. For the CDR3, the DNA is TGCGCCAGCAGCCAAGCTTCAGCGGGGAACTCCTACAATGAGCAGTTCTTC.

This clone was seen a single time. The chain employs TRBV5-6 and TRBJ1-2, with TRBD1 matching over 7 bases. CDR1 and CDR2 from the germline V gene are SGHDT and YYEEEE. After removal of 5 bases from V and 4 bases from J, the junction contained 14 bases not matched to a gene. The CDR3 sequence is 16 residues long. The CDR3 bases are TGTGCCAGCAGAGGGGGGCAGGGGGATTTCGGCTATGGCTACACCTTC. As protein: CASRGGQGDFGYGYTF.

The rearrangement joins TRBV7-2 to TRBJ1-1; TRBD1 aligns across 8 bases. Trimming took 5 bases from V and 3 from J; bases not matched to a gene: 5. CDR1 is SGHTA, CDR2 FQGNSA, per germline. CDR3 length: 14 residues. CDR3 protein: CASSRAGGDTEAFF. The CDR3 DNA follows: TGTGCCAGCAGCCGCGCAGGGGGCGACACTGAAGCTTTCTTT.